This TCR beta chain was sequenced during a study of CD8 T cells in Susac syndrome. The CDR3 contains 12 residues. V lost 3 bases, J lost 0 bases, and 3 bases lay in between. Germline CDR1 and CDR2: SNHLY and FYNNEI. Reverse transcription used roughly 0.45 to 1 ug RNA and random hexamers. The authors amplified TCR beta CDR3 across 54 Vbeta and 13 Jbeta using immunoSEQ multiplex PCR. TCRdb independently ran MiXCR on the immunoSEQ multiplex PCR reads; one entry per CDR3 protein. The repertoire holds 180,000 or so distinct CDR3 sequences, with less than 95% as singletons. This sequence was found in a human donor in good health. The sequencing input was CD4+ T cells from PBMCs. The chain links TRBV2 to TRBJ2-7, with no clear D. The CDR3 is CASSDLSYEQYF. CDR3 in DNA: TGTGCCAGCAGTGACCTCTCCTACGAGCAGTACTTC.